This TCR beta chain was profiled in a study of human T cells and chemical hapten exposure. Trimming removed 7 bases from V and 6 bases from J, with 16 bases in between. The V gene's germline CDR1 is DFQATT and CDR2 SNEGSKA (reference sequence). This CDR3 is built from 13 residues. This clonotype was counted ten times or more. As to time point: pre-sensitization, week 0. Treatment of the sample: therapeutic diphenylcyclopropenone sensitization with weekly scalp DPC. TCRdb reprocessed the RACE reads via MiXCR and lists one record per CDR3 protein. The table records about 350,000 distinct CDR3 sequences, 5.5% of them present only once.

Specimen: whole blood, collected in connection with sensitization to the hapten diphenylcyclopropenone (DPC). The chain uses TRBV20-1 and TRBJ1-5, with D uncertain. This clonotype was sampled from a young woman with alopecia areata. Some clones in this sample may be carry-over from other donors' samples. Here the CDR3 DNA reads TGCAGTGTGTTCCGGGGAGGAGGTCAGCCCCAGCATTTT. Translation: CSVFRGGGQPQHF.